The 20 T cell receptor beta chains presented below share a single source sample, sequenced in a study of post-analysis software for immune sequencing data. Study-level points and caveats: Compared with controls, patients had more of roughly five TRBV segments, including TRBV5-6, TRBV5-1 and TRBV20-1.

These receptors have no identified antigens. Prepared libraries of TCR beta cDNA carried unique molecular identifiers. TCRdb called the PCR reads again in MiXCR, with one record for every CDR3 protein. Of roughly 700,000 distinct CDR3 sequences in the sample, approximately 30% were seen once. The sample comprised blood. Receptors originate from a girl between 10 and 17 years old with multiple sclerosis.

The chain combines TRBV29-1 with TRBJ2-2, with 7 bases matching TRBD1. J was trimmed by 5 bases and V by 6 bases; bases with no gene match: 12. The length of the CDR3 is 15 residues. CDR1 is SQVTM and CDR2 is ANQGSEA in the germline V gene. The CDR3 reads CSVLTGDPSTGELFF. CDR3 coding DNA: TGCAGCGTCCTTACAGGGGATCCATCAACCGGGGAGCTGTTTTTT.

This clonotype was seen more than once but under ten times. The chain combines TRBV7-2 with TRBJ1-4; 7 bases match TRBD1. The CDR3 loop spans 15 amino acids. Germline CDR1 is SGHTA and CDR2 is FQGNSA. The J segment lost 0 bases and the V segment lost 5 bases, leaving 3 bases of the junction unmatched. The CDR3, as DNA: TGTGCCAGCAGCCAAAGGGGGCCAACTAATGAAAAACTGTTTTTT. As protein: CASSQRGPTNEKLFF.

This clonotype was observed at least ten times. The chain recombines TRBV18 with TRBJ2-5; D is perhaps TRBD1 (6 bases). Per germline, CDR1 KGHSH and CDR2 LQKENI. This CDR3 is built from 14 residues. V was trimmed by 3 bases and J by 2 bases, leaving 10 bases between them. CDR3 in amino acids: CASSPRTAQETQYF. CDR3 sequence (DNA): TGTGCCAGCTCACCGAGGACAGCTCAAGAGACCCAGTACTTC.

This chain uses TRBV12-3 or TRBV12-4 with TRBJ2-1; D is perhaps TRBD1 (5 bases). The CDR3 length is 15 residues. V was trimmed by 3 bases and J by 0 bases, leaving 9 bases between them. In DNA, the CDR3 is TGTGCCAGCAGTTTCTGGGGCAGCTCCTACAATGAGCAGTTCTTC. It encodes CASSFWGSSYNEQFF.

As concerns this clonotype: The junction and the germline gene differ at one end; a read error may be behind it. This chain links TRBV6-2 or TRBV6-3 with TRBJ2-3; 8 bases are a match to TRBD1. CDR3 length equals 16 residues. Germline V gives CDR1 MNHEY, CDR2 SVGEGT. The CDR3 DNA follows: TGTGCCGGCAGTTACGTACCTGGACAGGGCGAAGATACGCAGTATTTT. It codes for CAGSYVPGQGEDTQYF.

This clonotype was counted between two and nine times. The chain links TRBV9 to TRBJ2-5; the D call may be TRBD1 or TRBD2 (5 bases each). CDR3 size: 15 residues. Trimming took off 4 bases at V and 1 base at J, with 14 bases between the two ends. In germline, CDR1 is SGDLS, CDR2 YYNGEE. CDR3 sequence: CASSLGTHIQETQYF. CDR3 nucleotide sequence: TGTGCCAGCAGCCTAGGGACCCATATCCAAGAGACCCAGTACTTC.

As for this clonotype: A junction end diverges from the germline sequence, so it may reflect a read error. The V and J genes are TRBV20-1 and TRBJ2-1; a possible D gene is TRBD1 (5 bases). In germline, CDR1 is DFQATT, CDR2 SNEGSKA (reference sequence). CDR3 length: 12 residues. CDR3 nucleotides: TGCAGGGCTAGTTCTAGGGGCGATGAGCAGTTCTTC. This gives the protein CRASSRGDEQFF.

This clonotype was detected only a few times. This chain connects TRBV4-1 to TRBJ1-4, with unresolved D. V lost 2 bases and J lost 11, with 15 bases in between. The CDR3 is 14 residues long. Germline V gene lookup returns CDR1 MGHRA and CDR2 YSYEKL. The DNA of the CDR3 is TGCGCCAGCAGCCAACCCCGATCCAGTCAGAAACTGTTTTTT. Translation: CASSQPRSSQKLFF.

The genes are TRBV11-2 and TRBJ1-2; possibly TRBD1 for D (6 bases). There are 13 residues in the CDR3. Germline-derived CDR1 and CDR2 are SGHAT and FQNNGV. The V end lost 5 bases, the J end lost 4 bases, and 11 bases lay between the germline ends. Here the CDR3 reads CASSARTAYGYTF. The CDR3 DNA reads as TGTGCCAGCAGCGCCCGGACAGCCTATGGCTACACCTTC.

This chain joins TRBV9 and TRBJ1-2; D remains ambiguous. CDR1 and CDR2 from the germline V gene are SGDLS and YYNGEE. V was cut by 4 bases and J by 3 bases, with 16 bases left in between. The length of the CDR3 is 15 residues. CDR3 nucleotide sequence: TGTGCCAGCAGCCCCAGGCCCGATCAGGACTATGGCTACACCTTC. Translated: CASSPRPDQDYGYTF.

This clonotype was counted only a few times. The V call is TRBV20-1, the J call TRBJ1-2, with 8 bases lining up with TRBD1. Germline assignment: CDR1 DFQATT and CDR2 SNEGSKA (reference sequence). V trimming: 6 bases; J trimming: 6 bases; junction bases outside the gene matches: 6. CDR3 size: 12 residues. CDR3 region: CSAQTGVDGYTF. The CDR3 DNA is TGCAGTGCGCAGACAGGGGTAGATGGCTACACCTTC.

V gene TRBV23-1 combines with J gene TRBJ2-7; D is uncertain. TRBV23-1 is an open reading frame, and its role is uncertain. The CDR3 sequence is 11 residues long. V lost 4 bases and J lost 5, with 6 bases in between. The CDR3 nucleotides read TGCGCCAGCAGTCGGTCGAACGAGCAGTACGTC. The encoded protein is CASSRSNEQYV.

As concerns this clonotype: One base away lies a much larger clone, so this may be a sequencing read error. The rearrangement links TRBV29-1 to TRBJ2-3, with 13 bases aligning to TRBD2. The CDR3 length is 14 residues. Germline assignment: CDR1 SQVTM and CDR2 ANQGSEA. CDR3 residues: CNEEGLAGSDTQYF. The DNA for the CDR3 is TGCAACGAGGAGGGACTAGCGGGATCAGATACGCAGTATTTT.

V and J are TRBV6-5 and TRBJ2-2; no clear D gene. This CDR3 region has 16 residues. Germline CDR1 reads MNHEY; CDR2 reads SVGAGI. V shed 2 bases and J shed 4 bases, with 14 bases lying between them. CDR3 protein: CASSYVNAAGTGELFF. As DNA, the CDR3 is TGTGCCAGCAGTTACGTAAACGCGGCTGGCACCGGGGAGCTGTTTTTT.

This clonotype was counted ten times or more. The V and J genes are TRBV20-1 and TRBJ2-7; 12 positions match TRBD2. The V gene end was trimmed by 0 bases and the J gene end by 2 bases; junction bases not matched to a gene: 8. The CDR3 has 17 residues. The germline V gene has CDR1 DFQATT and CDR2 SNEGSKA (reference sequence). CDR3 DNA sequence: TGCAGTGCTAGAGACACCCCTAGCGGGAGGGTCACCTACGAGCAGTACTTC. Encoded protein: CSARDTPSGRVTYEQYF.

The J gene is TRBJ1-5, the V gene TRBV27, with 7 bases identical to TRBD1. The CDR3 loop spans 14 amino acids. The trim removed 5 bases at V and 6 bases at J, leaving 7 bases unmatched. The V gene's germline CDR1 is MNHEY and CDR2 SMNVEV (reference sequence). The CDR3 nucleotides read TGTGCCAGCAGTCCGGCTCGACAGGGTCAGCCCCAGCATTTT. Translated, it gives CASSPARQGQPQHF.

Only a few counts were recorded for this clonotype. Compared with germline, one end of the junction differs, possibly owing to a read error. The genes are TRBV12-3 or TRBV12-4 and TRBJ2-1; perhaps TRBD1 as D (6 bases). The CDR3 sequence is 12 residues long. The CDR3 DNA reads TGTGCCGGCAGCCCCGACAGGTATGAGCAGTTCTTC. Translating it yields CAGSPDRYEQFF.

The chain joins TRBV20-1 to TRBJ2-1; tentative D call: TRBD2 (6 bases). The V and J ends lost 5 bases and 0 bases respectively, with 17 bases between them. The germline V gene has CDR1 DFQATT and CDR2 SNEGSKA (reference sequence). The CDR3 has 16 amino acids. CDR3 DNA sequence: TGCAGTGCTGACGGGGGACGAGCCCTCTCCTACAATGAGCAGTTCTTC. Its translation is CSADGGRALSYNEQFF.

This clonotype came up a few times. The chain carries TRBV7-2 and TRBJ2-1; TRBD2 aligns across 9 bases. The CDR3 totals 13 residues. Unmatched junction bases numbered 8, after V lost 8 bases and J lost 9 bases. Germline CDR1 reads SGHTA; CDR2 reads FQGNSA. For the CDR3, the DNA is TGTGCCAGCGAAGTAGCGGGAGACAGTGAGCAGTTCTTC. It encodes CASEVAGDSEQFF.

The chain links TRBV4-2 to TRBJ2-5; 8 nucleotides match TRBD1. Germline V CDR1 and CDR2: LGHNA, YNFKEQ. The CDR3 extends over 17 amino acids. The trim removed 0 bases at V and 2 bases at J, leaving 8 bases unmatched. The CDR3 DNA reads TGTGCCAGCAGCCAAGATGACAGGGGACGGCTACAAGAGACCCAGTACTTC. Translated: CASSQDDRGRLQETQYF.